A selection of T cell receptor beta chains follows, all from one sample in a study of cytomegalovirus exposure and HLA in healthy donors. Method: immunoSEQ multiplex PCR; TCRdb's copy keeps in-frame clones and lacks some. This repertoire shows about 130,000 clones, around 80% found once; its top ten account for about 5.3%. Material: PBMCs. These receptor sequences come from a man aged 25-40 years in good health and CMV-seronegative. Both conserved end residues are part of each CDR3. The order of the fields is CDR3 protein, CDR3 DNA, V gene, D gene, J gene, clone size. A D gene is named only where the DNA matches it firmly. A row's size may be missing; if present it is once, few, many or a size class.

cdr3_aa: CASRHPGQGGIRSYEQYF
cdr3_nt: TGTGCCAGCAGGCATCCGGGACAGGGGGGCATTCGATCCTACGAGCAGTACTTC
v_call: TRBV2
d_call: TRBD1
j_call: TRBJ2-7
clone_size: -

cdr3_aa: CASRATGSGEQYF
cdr3_nt: TGTGCCAGCAGGGCGACAGGGTCGGGAGAGCAGTACTTC
v_call: TRBV27
d_call: TRBD1
j_call: TRBJ2-7
clone_size: -

cdr3_aa: CASSQVGLAGHEQYF
cdr3_nt: TGCGCCAGCAGCCAAGTGGGACTAGCGGGACACGAGCAGTACTTC
v_call: TRBV4-1
d_call: TRBD2
j_call: TRBJ2-7
clone_size: -

cdr3_aa: CASSSAGTAYEQYF
cdr3_nt: TGTGCCAGCAGTTCCGCCGGGACAGCTTACGAGCAGTACTTC
v_call: TRBV6-6
d_call: TRBD1
j_call: TRBJ2-7
clone_size: -

cdr3_aa: CASGGWSVDTEAFF
cdr3_nt: TGTGCCAGCGGTGGGTGGTCAGTGGACACTGAAGCTTTCTTT
v_call: TRBV25-1
d_call: -
j_call: TRBJ1-1
clone_size: -

cdr3_aa: CASSLHLDRGRVSSGANVLTF
cdr3_nt: TGTGCCAGCAGCTTGCACCTCGACAGGGGAAGGGTGAGCTCTGGGGCCAACGTCCTGACTTTC
v_call: TRBV27
d_call: TRBD1
j_call: TRBJ2-6
clone_size: once

cdr3_aa: CASSTRTGLNEQFF
cdr3_nt: TGTGCCAGCAGTACCAGGACAGGGTTAAATGAGCAGTTCTTC
v_call: TRBV6-5
d_call: TRBD1
j_call: TRBJ2-1
clone_size: -

cdr3_aa: CAISDPSGGQETQYF
cdr3_nt: TGTGCCATCAGTGACCCTAGCGGAGGCCAAGAGACCCAGTACTTC
v_call: TRBV10-3
d_call: TRBD2
j_call: TRBJ2-5
clone_size: -

cdr3_aa: CASSRGQGYEQYF
cdr3_nt: TGTGCCAGCAGCCGGGGACAGGGCTACGAGCAGTACTTC
v_call: TRBV5-6
d_call: TRBD1
j_call: TRBJ2-7
clone_size: -

cdr3_aa: CASSYSRGWEPQYF
cdr3_nt: TGTGCCAGCAGTTACTCGAGGGGGTGGGAGCCCCAGTACTTC
v_call: TRBV6-5
d_call: -
j_call: TRBJ2-5
clone_size: -

cdr3_aa: CATSRDGGRGLRGYTF
cdr3_nt: TGTGCCACCAGCAGAGATGGGGGCAGGGGTTTGCGTGGCTACACCTTC
v_call: TRBV15
d_call: -
j_call: TRBJ1-2
clone_size: -

cdr3_aa: CASSEYTDLNTEAFF
cdr3_nt: TGTGCCAGCAGTGAATACACCGATCTGAACACTGAAGCTTTCTTT
v_call: TRBV2
d_call: -
j_call: TRBJ1-1
clone_size: -

cdr3_aa: CASSQESERLVYNEQFF
cdr3_nt: TGCGCCAGCAGCCAAGAATCGGAGAGGTTGGTTTACAATGAGCAGTTCTTC
v_call: TRBV4-1
d_call: -
j_call: TRBJ2-1
clone_size: -

cdr3_aa: CASSPTGNYGYTF
cdr3_nt: TGCGCCAGCAGCCCGACAGGGAACTATGGCTACACCTTC
v_call: TRBV5-1
d_call: TRBD1
j_call: TRBJ1-2
clone_size: -

cdr3_aa: CASGGSTNEKLFF
cdr3_nt: TGTGCCAGCGGCGGCTCAACTAATGAAAAACTGTTTTTT
v_call: TRBV6-6
d_call: -
j_call: TRBJ1-4
clone_size: few

cdr3_aa: CASSGTNQPQHF
cdr3_nt: TGTGCCAGCAGCGGTACTAATCAGCCCCAGCATTTT
v_call: TRBV7-2
d_call: -
j_call: TRBJ1-5
clone_size: -

cdr3_aa: CASSLGTGGEQYF
cdr3_nt: TGCGCCAGCAGCTTAGGGACAGGGGGCGAGCAGTACTTC
v_call: TRBV5-1
d_call: TRBD1
j_call: TRBJ2-7
clone_size: -

cdr3_aa: CASSDRGNEQFF
cdr3_nt: TGTGCCAGCAGTGACCGCGGCAATGAGCAGTTCTTC
v_call: TRBV2
d_call: -
j_call: TRBJ2-1
clone_size: -

cdr3_aa: CASSGVWDRGEKLFF
cdr3_nt: TGTGCCAGCAGTGGGGTTTGGGACAGGGGTGAAAAACTGTTTTTT
v_call: TRBV2
d_call: TRBD1
j_call: TRBJ1-4
clone_size: -

cdr3_aa: CASLISGGRASMYNEQFF
cdr3_nt: TGTGCCAGTCTCATTTCGGGCGGGAGGGCCAGTATGTACAATGAGCAGTTCTTC
v_call: TRBV27
d_call: TRBD2
j_call: TRBJ2-1
clone_size: once

cdr3_aa: CASSTGLVLYF
cdr3_nt: TGTGCCAGCAGCACGGGACTAGTTCTGTACTTC
v_call: TRBV7-2
d_call: TRBD2
j_call: TRBJ2-7
clone_size: once

cdr3_aa: CASSLSGTGQYF
cdr3_nt: TGTGCCAGCAGCTTAAGTGGCACAGGCCAATACTTC
v_call: TRBV7-2
d_call: -
j_call: TRBJ2-7
clone_size: -

cdr3_aa: CASSPPGTSGGQETQYF
cdr3_nt: TGTGCCAGCAGTCCTCCCGGGACTAGCGGGGGTCAAGAGACCCAGTACTTC
v_call: TRBV27
d_call: TRBD2
j_call: TRBJ2-5
clone_size: -

cdr3_aa: CAIRPSGGANYGYTF
cdr3_nt: TGTGCCATCAGACCATCCGGGGGGGCCAACTATGGCTACACCTTC
v_call: TRBV10-3
d_call: -
j_call: TRBJ1-2
clone_size: -

cdr3_aa: CASSYSRDNYSPLHF
cdr3_nt: TGTGCCAGCAGTTACAGCCGGGATAATTATTCACCCCTCCACTTT
v_call: TRBV6-5
d_call: -
j_call: TRBJ1-6
clone_size: -

cdr3_aa: CASSHRHNTEAFF
cdr3_nt: TGCGCCAGCAGCCACAGACATAACACTGAAGCTTTCTTT
v_call: TRBV4-3
d_call: -
j_call: TRBJ1-1
clone_size: -

cdr3_aa: CAWSSGTGVGNTIYF
cdr3_nt: TGTGCCTGGTCCTCGGGGACAGGGGTTGGAAACACCATATATTTT
v_call: TRBV30
d_call: TRBD1
j_call: TRBJ1-3
clone_size: -

cdr3_aa: CSASPAGGRNTEAFF
cdr3_nt: TGCAGCGCCTCTCCCGCCGGGGGGAGGAACACTGAAGCTTTCTTT
v_call: TRBV29-1
d_call: -
j_call: TRBJ1-1
clone_size: -

cdr3_aa: CATSSGLAGADTQYF
cdr3_nt: TGTGCCACCAGCAGCGGACTAGCGGGAGCAGATACGCAGTATTTT
v_call: TRBV15
d_call: TRBD2
j_call: TRBJ2-3
clone_size: -

cdr3_aa: CASSSGLAELGTQYF
cdr3_nt: TGTGCCAGCAGTTCGGGACTAGCGGAGCTTGGGACCCAGTACTTC
v_call: TRBV6-6
d_call: TRBD2
j_call: TRBJ2-5
clone_size: -

cdr3_aa: CASSRVVGIGYGYTF
cdr3_nt: TGTGCCAGCAGCCGGGTTGTCGGGATCGGCTATGGCTACACCTTC
v_call: TRBV5-4
d_call: -
j_call: TRBJ1-2
clone_size: once

cdr3_aa: CASSERRQGYGYTF
cdr3_nt: TGCGCCAGCAGTGAGCGGAGACAGGGTTATGGCTACACCTTC
v_call: TRBV10-2
d_call: TRBD1
j_call: TRBJ1-2
clone_size: -

cdr3_aa: CASSRRGRPYEQYF
cdr3_nt: TGTGCCAGCAGTCGAAGGGGGCGCCCCTACGAGCAGTACTTC
v_call: TRBV7-2
d_call: TRBD1
j_call: TRBJ2-7
clone_size: -

cdr3_aa: CASSIDRANSPLHF
cdr3_nt: TGTGCCAGTAGTATCGACAGGGCTAATTCACCCCTCCACTTT
v_call: TRBV19
d_call: TRBD1
j_call: TRBJ1-6
clone_size: -

cdr3_aa: CASSYGLAGAYEQYF
cdr3_nt: TGTGCCAGCAGTTACGGCCTAGCGGGAGCCTACGAGCAGTACTTC
v_call: TRBV6-5
d_call: TRBD2
j_call: TRBJ2-7
clone_size: -

cdr3_aa: CASSPQGENYGYTF
cdr3_nt: TGTGCCAGCTCACCACAGGGGGAAAACTATGGCTACACCTTC
v_call: TRBV18
d_call: -
j_call: TRBJ1-2
clone_size: -

cdr3_aa: CASKSVAGELFF
cdr3_nt: TGTGCCAGCAAATCGGTCGCCGGGGAGCTGTTTTTT
v_call: TRBV7-9
d_call: -
j_call: TRBJ2-2
clone_size: -

cdr3_aa: CSAVEQGLNTEAFF
cdr3_nt: TGCAGCGCGGTAGAACAGGGACTGAACACTGAAGCTTTCTTT
v_call: TRBV29-1
d_call: -
j_call: TRBJ1-1
clone_size: -

cdr3_aa: CASSYGSGGITDTQYF
cdr3_nt: TGTGCCAGCAGTTACGGATCAGGGGGTATCACAGATACGCAGTATTTT
v_call: TRBV6-6
d_call: TRBD1
j_call: TRBJ2-3
clone_size: -

cdr3_aa: CASSEGLAGPYQETQYF
cdr3_nt: TGTGCCAGCAGTGAAGGACTAGCGGGACCGTACCAAGAGACCCAGTACTTC
v_call: TRBV25-1
d_call: TRBD2
j_call: TRBJ2-5
clone_size: -

cdr3_aa: CASSLWRGANEQFF
cdr3_nt: TGTGCCAGCAGTTTATGGCGGGGGGCGAATGAGCAGTTCTTC
v_call: TRBV28
d_call: TRBD2
j_call: TRBJ2-1
clone_size: few

cdr3_aa: CASSYSGQGFGEKLFF
cdr3_nt: TGTGCCAGCAGTTACTCAGGACAGGGATTCGGTGAAAAACTGTTTTTT
v_call: TRBV6-5
d_call: TRBD1
j_call: TRBJ1-4
clone_size: -